These 7 T cell receptor beta chains were all obtained from the same sample, sequenced in a study of T cells in Graves' hyperthyroidism and ophthalmopathy. Using RNA transcripts as the source, TCR beta CDR3 regions were amplified. RT-PCR in the first round (using the HTBI primer set) targeted the TCR CDR3. TCRdb called the multiplex PCR reads again in MiXCR, with one record for every CDR3 protein. The table includes under 350,000 distinct CDR3 sequences, about an eighth detected once. Specimen: blood. The receptor source for this set is a woman in her 30s with Graves' hyperthyroidism that later progressed to Graves' ophthalmopathy.

This clonotype was recorded many times. The chain couples TRBV28 to TRBJ2-1; TRBD2 matches 11 bases. In germline, CDR1 is MDHEN, CDR2 SYDVKM. The CDR3 runs 15 residues. V dropped 8 bases and J dropped 6; count of bases not matched to a gene: 9. In DNA, the CDR3 is TGTGCCAGCGGTGAACTAGCGGGAGTTCTCAATGAGCAGTTCTTC. Its translation: CASGELAGVLNEQFF.

V and J are TRBV4-3 and TRBJ1-3, with no clear D. The CDR3 covers 16 residues. Trimming removed 1 base from V and 0 bases from J, with 10 bases in between. Per the germline V gene, CDR1 is LGHNA and CDR2 is YSLEER. The CDR3 bases are TGCGCCAGCAGCCAAGGGGTGGGGTACTCTGGAAACACCATATATTTT. Protein sequence: CASSQGVGYSGNTIYF.

This clonotype was observed many times. The genes are TRBV12-3 or TRBV12-4 and TRBJ1-5; the match to TRBD1 covers 9 bases. The CDR3 is made up of 15 amino acids. Trimming removed 7 bases from V and 4 bases from J; junction bases left unmatched: 8. Here the CDR3 reads CASTVTGGPNQPQHF. As DNA, the CDR3 is TGTGCCAGCACCGTAACAGGGGGCCCTAATCAGCCCCAGCATTTT.

This clonotype was counted many times. CDR3: CSAPSGYKTDTQYF. CDR3 nucleotides: TGCAGTGCTCCTAGCGGGTATAAGACAGATACGCAGTATTTT. The chain combines TRBV20-1 with TRBJ2-3; 8 bases are a match to TRBD2. The V segment lost 5 bases and the J segment 3 bases; nucleotides outside the gene matches: 7. In germline, CDR1 is DFQATT, CDR2 SNEGSKA (reference sequence). The CDR3 consists of 14 residues.

This clonotype came up many times. The CDR3 loop is CASRSVGVGETQYF. The CDR3 DNA sequence: TGTGCCAGCCGATCAGTGGGGGTTGGAGAGACCCAGTACTTC. This sequence joins TRBV27 and TRBJ2-5; D could derive from TRBD1 or TRBD2 (5 bases each). The CDR3 covers 14 residues. Trimming pared 8 bases from V and 4 bases from J, leaving 17 bases between. Germline CDR1 MNHEY, CDR2 SMNVEV (reference sequence).

The genes are TRBV20-1 and TRBJ2-5; 9 positions agree with TRBD2. Trimming at V came to 0 bases and at J to 4 bases, leaving 6 bases not matched to a gene. The CDR3 has 15 residues. The germline gives CDR1 DFQATT, CDR2 SNEGSKA (reference sequence). The CDR3 nucleotides are TGCAGTGCTAGAGATCTAGCGGGGTACCGAGAGACCCAGTACTTC. As protein: CSARDLAGYRETQYF.

This clonotype was seen ten or more times. The chain recombines TRBV10-3 with TRBJ2-4, with D perhaps TRBD2 (5 bases). In germline, CDR1 is ENHRY, CDR2 SYGVKD. The CDR3 covers 16 residues. V was pared by 4 bases and J by 0 bases, with 13 bases between. CDR3 region: CAISGGSVLAKNIQYF. CDR3 bases: TGTGCCATCAGTGGCGGGTCGGTTTTAGCCAAAAACATTCAGTACTTC.